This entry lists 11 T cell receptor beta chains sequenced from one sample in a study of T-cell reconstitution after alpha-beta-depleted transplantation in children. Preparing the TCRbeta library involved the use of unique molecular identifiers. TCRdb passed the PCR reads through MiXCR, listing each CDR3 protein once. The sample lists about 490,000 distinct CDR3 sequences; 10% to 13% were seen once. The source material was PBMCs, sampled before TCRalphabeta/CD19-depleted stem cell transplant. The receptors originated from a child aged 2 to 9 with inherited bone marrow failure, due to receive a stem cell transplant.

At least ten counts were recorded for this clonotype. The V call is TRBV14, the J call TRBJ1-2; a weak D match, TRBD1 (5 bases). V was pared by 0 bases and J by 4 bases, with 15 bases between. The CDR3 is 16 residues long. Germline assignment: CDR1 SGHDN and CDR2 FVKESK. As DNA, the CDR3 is TGTGCCAGCAGCCAAGATCTTGGAGGGGCGGGCTATGGCTACACCTTC. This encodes CASSQDLGGAGYGYTF.

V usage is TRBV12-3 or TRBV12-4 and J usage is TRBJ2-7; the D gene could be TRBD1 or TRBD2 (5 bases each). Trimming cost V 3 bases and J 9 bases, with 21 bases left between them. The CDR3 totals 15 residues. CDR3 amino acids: CASSFQGLAPLMQYF. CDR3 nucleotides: TGTGCCAGCAGTTTCCAGGGCCTAGCTCCGTTGATGCAGTACTTC.

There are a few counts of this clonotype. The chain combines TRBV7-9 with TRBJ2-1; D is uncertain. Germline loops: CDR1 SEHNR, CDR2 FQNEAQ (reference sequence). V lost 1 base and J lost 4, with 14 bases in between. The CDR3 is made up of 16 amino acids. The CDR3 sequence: CASSLVVSSPYNEQFF. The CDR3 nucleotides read TGTGCCAGCAGCTTAGTCGTCTCTTCCCCTTACAATGAGCAGTTCTTC.

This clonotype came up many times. CDR3 in DNA: TGTGCCAGCAGCCACCGCCTAGCTGAATACGAGCAGTACTTC. Its translation: CASSHRLAEYEQYF. The rearrangement joins TRBV3-1 to TRBJ2-7; tentatively, D is TRBD2 (5 bases). The CDR3 loop spans 14 amino acids. The V gene lost 3 bases and the J gene lost 4 bases, with 13 bases spanning the gap. Germline-derived CDR1 and CDR2 are LGHDT and YNNKEL (reference sequence).

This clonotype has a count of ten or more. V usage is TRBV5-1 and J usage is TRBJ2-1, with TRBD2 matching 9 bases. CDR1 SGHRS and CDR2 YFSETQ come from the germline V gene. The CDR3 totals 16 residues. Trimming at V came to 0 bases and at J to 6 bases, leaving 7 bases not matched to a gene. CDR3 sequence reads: CASSLGPSGMSNEQFF. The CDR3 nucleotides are TGCGCCAGCAGCTTGGGACCTAGCGGGATGTCCAATGAGCAGTTCTTC.

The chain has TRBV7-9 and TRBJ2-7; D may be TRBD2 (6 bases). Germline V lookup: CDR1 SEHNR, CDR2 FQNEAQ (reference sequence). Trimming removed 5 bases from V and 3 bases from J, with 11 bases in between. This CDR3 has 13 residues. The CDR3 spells CASSRGIFYEQYF. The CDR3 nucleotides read TGTGCCAGCAGCCGGGGGATTTTCTACGAGCAGTACTTC.

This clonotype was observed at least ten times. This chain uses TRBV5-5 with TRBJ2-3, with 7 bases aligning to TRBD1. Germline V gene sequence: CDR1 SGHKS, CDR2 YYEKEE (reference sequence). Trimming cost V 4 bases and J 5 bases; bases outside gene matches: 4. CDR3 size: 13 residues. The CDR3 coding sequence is TGTGCCAGCAGCAGGGGGCGCGGAGATACGCAGTATTTT. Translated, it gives CASSRGRGDTQYF. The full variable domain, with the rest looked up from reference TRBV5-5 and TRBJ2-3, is DAGVTQSPTHLIKTRGQQVTLRCSPISGHKSVSWYQQVLGQGPQFIFQYYEKEERGRGNFPDRFSARQFPNYSSELNVNALLLGDSALYLCASSRGRGDTQYFGPGTRLTVL.

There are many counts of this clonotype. For the CDR3, the DNA is TGTGCCAGCAGCGTAGAAGGCCTACGGACTAGCGGGAGTAATACGCAGTATTTT. Translated, it gives CASSVEGLRTSGSNTQYF. V gene TRBV9 combines with J gene TRBJ2-3; 13 bases agree with TRBD2. The J segment lost 7 bases and the V segment lost 0 bases, leaving 11 bases of the junction unmatched. Per germline, CDR1 SGDLS and CDR2 YYNGEE. The CDR3 is 18 amino acids.

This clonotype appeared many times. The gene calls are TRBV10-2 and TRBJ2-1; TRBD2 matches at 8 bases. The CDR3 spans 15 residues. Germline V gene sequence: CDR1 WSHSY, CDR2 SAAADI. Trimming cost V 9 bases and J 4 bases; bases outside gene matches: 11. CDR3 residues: CASNRAREGYNEQFF. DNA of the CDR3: TGCGCCAGTAACCGCGCCCGGGAGGGATACAATGAGCAGTTCTTC.

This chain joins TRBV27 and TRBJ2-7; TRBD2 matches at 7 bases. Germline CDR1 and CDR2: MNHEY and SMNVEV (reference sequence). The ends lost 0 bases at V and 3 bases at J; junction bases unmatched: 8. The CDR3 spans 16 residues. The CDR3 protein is CASSLSGGDRVYEQYF. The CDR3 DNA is TGTGCCAGCAGTTTATCGGGGGGGGACCGAGTCTACGAGCAGTACTTC.

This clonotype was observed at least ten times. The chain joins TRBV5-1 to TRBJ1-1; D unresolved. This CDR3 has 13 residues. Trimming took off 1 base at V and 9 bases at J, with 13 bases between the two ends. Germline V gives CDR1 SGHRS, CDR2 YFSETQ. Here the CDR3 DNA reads TGCGCCAGCAGCTTGTTTGGAAGCGCGAAAGCTTTCTTT. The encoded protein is CASSLFGSAKAFF.